The 10 T cell receptor beta chains given below trace back to one sample, sequenced in a study of vaccination effects on CD4 cells after COVID-19. The ViraFEST assay expanded antigen-specific CD4+ T cells with viral peptide pools before sequencing. With more than nine days of culture completed, CD4+ T cells were isolated. No vaccinee had earlier SARS-CoV-2 infection, and nucleocapsid antibodies were negative. Antigens of these TCRs are unknown. Measured with immunoSEQ multiplex PCR; TCRdb has only the in-frame clones, and not every one. The table shows 30,000 to 35,000 clones, with 55% to 85% occurring only once. Sample: CD4+ T cells from PBMCs cultured with HCoV-OC43 spike peptides, taken before COVID-19 vaccination. The subset here: HCoV-OC43 spike overlapping peptide pool stimulation. Receptors originate from a human donor who received a COVID-19 vaccine.

This chain connects TRBV18 to TRBJ1-5; the match to TRBD1 covers 7 bases. J was trimmed by 3 bases and V by 6 bases; bases with no gene match: 8. Per the germline V gene, CDR1 is KGHSH and CDR2 is LQKENI. This CDR3 is 15 amino acids long. The CDR3 region is CASSLSGTVNQPQHF. Written as DNA, the CDR3 is TGTGCCAGCTCTCTTTCCGGGACAGTCAATCAGCCCCAGCATTTT.

The rearrangement uses TRBV2 and TRBJ2-3, with TRBD1 matching over 7 bases. The CDR3 contains 14 residues. Losses at the gene ends were 7 bases for V and 0 bases for J; bases not matched to a gene: 4. CDR1 is SNHLY, CDR2 FYNNEI, per germline. The CDR3 region has the DNA TGTGCCAGCATGGGGACAGCCAGCACAGATACGCAGTATTTT. It is translated as CASMGTASTDTQYF.

V and J are TRBV5-1 and TRBJ2-5; D is ambiguous. CDR3 length: 14 amino acids. The V and J ends lost 0 bases and 2 bases respectively, with 8 bases between them. Germline lookup yields CDR1 SGHRS and CDR2 YFSETQ. In DNA, the CDR3 is TGCGCCAGCAGCTTGGCGGCTACTCAAGAGACCCAGTACTTC. As protein: CASSLAATQETQYF.

V is TRBV2 and J is TRBJ1-6, with D perhaps matching TRBD1 (5 bases). The CDR3 extends over 17 amino acids. Trimming took 6 bases from V and 0 from J, leaving 15 bases between them. Germline-derived CDR1 and CDR2 are SNHLY and FYNNEI. DNA of the CDR3: TGTGCCAGCAGCCCCGACAGTCCCAGCTCCTATAATTCACCCCTCCACTTT. Its protein product is CASSPDSPSSYNSPLHF.

The chain couples TRBV7-9 to TRBJ1-2; D gene uncertain. Per the germline V gene, CDR1 is SEHNR and CDR2 is FQNEAQ (reference sequence). The CDR3 totals 14 residues. Between the trimmed V and J ends, which lost 3 bases and 2 bases, there was a span of 10 bases. The CDR3: CASSFDRANYGYTF. In nucleotides, the CDR3 is TGTGCCAGCAGCTTCGACCGAGCAAACTATGGCTACACCTTC.

CDR3 sequence (DNA): TGTGCCAGCAGCCAATTGGGGGGCGCAGGAAAACTGTTTTTT. Protein: CASSQLGGAGKLFF. The chain employs TRBV14 and TRBJ1-4; maybe TRBD1 (6 bases). Trimming took off 2 bases at V and 10 bases at J, with 14 bases between the two ends. In germline, CDR1 is SGHDN, CDR2 FVKESK. The CDR3 length is 14 residues.

This clone was detected only once. This rearrangement joins TRBV9 to TRBJ2-3; no clear D. Germline assignment: CDR1 SGDLS and CDR2 YYNGEE. Trimming took off 0 bases at V and 0 bases at J, with 8 bases between the two ends. The length of the CDR3 is 15 residues. CDR3 sequence: CASSVGLGSTDTQYF. In nucleotides, the CDR3 is TGTGCCAGCAGCGTAGGATTGGGCAGCACAGATACGCAGTATTTT.

Turning to this clone: Other DNA sequences in the same sample also yield this CDR3. The rearrangement uses TRBV6-5 and TRBJ1-1; D gene ambiguous. The V gene lost 2 bases and the J gene lost 1 base, with 2 bases spanning the gap. Germline V gene data show CDR1 as MNHEY and CDR2 as SVGAGI. This CDR3 spans 12 amino acids. CDR3 in amino acids: CASSYRNTEAFF. In DNA form, the CDR3 reads TGTGCCAGCAGTTACAGGAACACTGAAGCTTTCTTT.

The chain links TRBV18 to TRBJ2-2; unclear D gene. The CDR3 totals 13 residues. Germline V gene data show CDR1 as KGHSH and CDR2 as LQKENI. V was pared by 4 bases and J by 0 bases, with 3 bases between. The DNA of the CDR3 is TGTGCCAGCTCACGAACGAACACCGGGGAGCTGTTTTTT. This encodes CASSRTNTGELFF.

This CDR3 reads CASSPVGTDNSPLHF. The CDR3 DNA follows: TGTGCCAGCAGCCCAGTCGGGACAGATAATTCACCCCTCCACTTT. The genes are TRBV7-2 and TRBJ1-6, with 7 bases identical to TRBD1. With V trimmed by 5 bases and J by 5 bases, 6 bases remained unmatched. CDR1 is SGHTA, CDR2 FQGNSA, per germline. This CDR3 is 15 amino acids long.